The sample holds a few counts of the clone carrying this T cell receptor (beta chain). Its antigen is still unknown. The ends were cut back, 6 bases at V and 0 bases at J, with 11 bases in the middle. Germline V gene sequence: CDR1 SEHNR, CDR2 FQNEAQ (reference sequence). This CDR3 is built from 14 residues. This record comes from a study of vaccination and CD4 T cells after COVID-19. Study-wide results and caveats: Median SARS-CoV-2-reactive clonotypes rose from about 20 to 38, not significantly. Convalescent patients studied were relatively few, and early post-infection timepoints were absent.

Treatment reported: approximately nine-day PBMC culture with coronavirus spike peptide pools or control peptides (ViraFEST assay). Sequencing of cultured CD4+ T cell DNA used the Oncomine TCR Beta short-read assay. TCRdb analysed the PCR reads with MiXCR anew, one entry per CDR3 protein. The sample lists 15,000 or so distinct CDR3 sequences, 43% seen once, with 6.5% to 9% in the top ten. Sequenced: CD4+ T cells from blood, cultured in vitro. This clonotype was obtained from a human donor who had recovered from COVID-19. The V and J genes are TRBV7-9 and TRBJ1-1, with TRBD1 as a possible D gene (5 bases). The CDR3 region has the DNA TGTGCCAGCAGTAGACAGAGCATGAACACTGAAGCTTTCTTT. Its protein is CASSRQSMNTEAFF.